Listed below are T cell receptor beta chains from one sample, sequenced in a study of control samples from healthy donors and cancer patients. Data came from immunoSEQ multiplex PCR; TCRdb stores just in-frame clones and leaves some out. The table has 65,000 to 85,000 clones, about 89% seen once. Sequenced input: PBMCs. Every receptor here comes from a woman aged 45 to 65 with colorectal cancer. The conserved cysteine and the conserved F or W are not part of the CDR3 here. The size entry is marked missing in some rows and otherwise reads once, few, many or a size class.

clone_size j_call v_call cdr3_aa
. TRBJ1-1 TRBV29-1 SVGRQMNTEAF
. TRBJ1-6 TRBV6-5 ASALQENSPLH
. TRBJ2-1 TRBV6-5 ASSRQINEQF
once TRBJ1-5 TRBV28 ASSLFPGQDNQPQH
. TRBJ1-1 TRBV28 ASSQTGNTEAF
. TRBJ1-1 TRBV3-1/TRBV3-2 ASSQSDWGTEAF
. TRBJ1-1 TRBV4-3 ASSQFYRVSTEAF
. TRBJ1-1 TRBV4-3 ASSQAPVNTEAF
. TRBJ1-1 TRBV5-1 ASSLGQVETEAF
. TRBJ1-1 TRBV3-1/TRBV3-2 ASSQETGLLGTEAF
. TRBJ2-2 TRBV5-5 ASSSIGTGELF
. TRBJ1-1 TRBV7-7 ASSLEQGAPDTEAF
. TRBJ2-3 TRBV10-3 AISELAGALTDTQY
. TRBJ1-5 TRBV20-1 SASKGASNQPQH
. TRBJ2-5 TRBV9 ASSATSGGPRQTQY
. TRBJ2-2 TRBV6-5 ASSYGFTGELF
once TRBJ2-7 TRBV6-5 ASSPQGLRVG
. TRBJ2-1 TRBV4-3 ASSPGVWNEQF
. TRBJ1-1 TRBV5-1 ASSGTQGNTEAF
. TRBJ2-3 TRBV9 ASSVGPAGAGTDTQY
. TRBJ1-1 TRBV6-2/TRBV6-3 ASSSLLGTEAF
. TRBJ1-1 TRBV5-1 ASSLGQIVNTEAF
. TRBJ1-1 TRBV5-6 ASSLSLENTEAF
. TRBJ2-1 TRBV7-3 ASSLDFYNEQF
. TRBJ2-6 TRBV2 ASSVQNSGANVLT
. TRBJ1-3 TRBV13 ASSLGTTGAGNTIY
. TRBJ2-6 TRBV28 ASSTWTGGANVLT
. TRBJ1-3 TRBV15 ATSRGRFISGNTIY
. TRBJ2-1 TRBV27 ASSRGIYNEQF
. TRBJ2-3 TRBV11-3 ASSLGGTAPTDTQY
. TRBJ1-1 TRBV7-6 ASSDTRGARTEAF
. TRBJ2-3 TRBV6-1 ASSEGRGTDTQY
. TRBJ2-5 TRBV7-2 ASSLARRGDQGETQY
. TRBJ1-2 TRBV2 ASSTGWGDYGYT
. TRBJ2-5 TRBV7-2 ASSSRLAGTLETQY
. TRBJ1-6 TRBV19 ASSISTSPLH
. TRBJ2-3 TRBV20-1 SASGSGGETDTQY
once TRBJ2-5 TRBV18 ASSPRGQGYQETQY
. TRBJ2-3 TRBV5-1 ASSPGTSGDTQY
. TRBJ1-2 TRBV6-4 ASSDGQGGYGYT